This T cell receptor (beta chain) was obtained from a study of blood T cell repertoires in COVID-19. This clone was found once. The CDR3 length is 13 residues. V lost 1 base and J 2 bases, leaving 6 bases between the germline ends. Germline lookup yields CDR1 SGHRS and CDR2 YFSETQ. TCRdb's table, derived via immunoSEQ multiplex PCR, lists solely in-frame clones and lacks some. The sample records 210,000 or so clones, approximately 80% being singletons. The chain has TRBV5-1 and TRBJ2-5, with unresolved D. Sample: peripheral blood. This TCR came from a woman older than 75 with acute or convalescent COVID-19. The CDR3 nucleotides are TGCGCCAGCAGCTTGTTCGCGCAAGAGACCCAGTACTTC. Translation gives CASSLFAQETQYF.